This T cell receptor beta chain came from a study of T cells in Graves' hyperthyroidism and ophthalmopathy. General study points: It was a median approximately six months before onset that the model predicted ophthalmopathy.

This CDR3 is built from 15 residues. Germline V gene lookup returns CDR1 SEHNR and CDR2 FQNEAQ (reference sequence). Regarding this clonotype: Its antigen is undetermined. A read error may produce the germline difference seen at one junction end.

It was RNA transcripts that yielded the amplified TCR beta CDR3 regions. During a first-round RT-PCR of the TCR CDR3, the HTBI primer set was used. MiXCR was run by TCRdb on the multiplex PCR reads, yielding one entry per CDR3 protein. The top ten clones hold about two fifths of a sample with roughly 500,000 distinct CDR3 sequences, 46% of them seen once. It was uncontrolled infection, other autoimmune disease, pregnancy or lactation that excluded patients. Diagnosis rested on symptoms, serum thyroxine and TRAb, thyroid ultrasound, and orbital computed tomography. Source material: peripheral blood or thyroid tissue (not recorded which). The chain joins TRBV7-9 to TRBJ2-5, with 11 bases fitting TRBD1. This TCR derives from an adult woman with Graves' disease, either hyperthyroidism or ophthalmopathy (not recorded which). As DNA, the CDR3 is TGTGCCATCAGCACCGGGACAGGGGGTGAAGAGACCCAGTACTTC. It specifies CAISTGTGGEETQYF.